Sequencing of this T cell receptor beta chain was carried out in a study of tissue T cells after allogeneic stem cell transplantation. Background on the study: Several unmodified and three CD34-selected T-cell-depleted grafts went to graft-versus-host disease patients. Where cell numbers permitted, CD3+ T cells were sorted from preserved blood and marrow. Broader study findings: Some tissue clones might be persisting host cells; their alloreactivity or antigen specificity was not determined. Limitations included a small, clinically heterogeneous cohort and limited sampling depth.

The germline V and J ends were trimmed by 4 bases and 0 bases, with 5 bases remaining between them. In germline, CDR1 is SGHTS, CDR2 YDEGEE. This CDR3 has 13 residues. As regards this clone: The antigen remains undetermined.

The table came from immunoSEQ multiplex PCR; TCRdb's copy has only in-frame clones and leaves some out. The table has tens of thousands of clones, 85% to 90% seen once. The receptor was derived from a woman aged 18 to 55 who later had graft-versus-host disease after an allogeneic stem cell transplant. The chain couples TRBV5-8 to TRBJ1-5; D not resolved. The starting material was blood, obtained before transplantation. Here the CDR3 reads CASSPYSNQPQHF. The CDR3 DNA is TGTGCCAGCAGCCCTTATAGCAATCAGCCCCAGCATTTT.